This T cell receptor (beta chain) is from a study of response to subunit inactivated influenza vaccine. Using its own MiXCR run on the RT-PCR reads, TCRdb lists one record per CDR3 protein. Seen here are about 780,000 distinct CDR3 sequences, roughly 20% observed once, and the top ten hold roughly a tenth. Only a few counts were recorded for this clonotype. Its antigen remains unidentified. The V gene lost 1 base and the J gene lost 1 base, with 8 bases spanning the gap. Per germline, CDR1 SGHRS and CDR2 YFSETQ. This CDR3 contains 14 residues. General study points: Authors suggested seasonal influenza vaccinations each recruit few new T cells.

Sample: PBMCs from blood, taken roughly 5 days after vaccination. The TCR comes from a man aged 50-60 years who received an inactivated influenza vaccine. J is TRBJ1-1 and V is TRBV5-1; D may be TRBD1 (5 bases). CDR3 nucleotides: TGCGCCAGCAGCTTGCGACAGTCGAACACTGAAGCTTTCTTT. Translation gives CASSLRQSNTEAFF.